This T cell receptor beta chain derives from a study of regulatory T cells in long-lasting Graves disease (dated by TCRdb to the early 2020s). Turning to the overall study: Newly diagnosed Graves' disease patients had taken antithyroid drugs for less than 3 months. The study took place in China and was registered as a clinical trial. A total of some 33 samples were covered by TCR sequencing, comprising around 13 persistent and about 20 newly diagnosed Graves' disease patients. Patients with persistent Graves' disease were compared with patients with newly diagnosed Graves' disease using TCR sequencing and RNA sequencing of peripheral blood. Beyond this particular receptor, the publication reports: Peripheral blood alone was examined, since thyroid tissue, which constituted the primary lesion, could not be accessed. Patients with persistent disease shared more public clonotypes (about 2,700) than newly diagnosed patients did (around 1,000). Compared with newly diagnosed patients, patients with persistent Graves' disease had lower TCR Shannon entropy and fewer highly expanded clones, which suggests clonal expansion. Sequencing and analysis were restricted to the TCR beta chain. Preferential use of TRBV28, TRBJ1-2 and TRBJ2-5 was observed in persistent disease, whereas TRBV20-1 and TRBJ2-1 were favored in newly diagnosed disease. As a limitation, the authors acknowledged that the small sample size may reduce accuracy.

To prepare the library, multiplex PCR was applied. Sequencing used an Illumina HiSeq 4000. CDR3 regions were amplified by Arm-PCR with iRepertoire HTBI primers to construct TCR beta libraries. Gel purification was performed on PCR products prior to sequencing. The published analysis was carried out like this. Gene usage analysis of CDR3 amino acid clonotypes relied on the approximately 60 TRBV and 14 TRBJ segments identified across samples. COPE and FqMerger were used to merge filtered high-quality paired reads into contigs. BLAST was used to align contigs to IMGT TRBV, TRBD and TRBJ reference genes, and CDR3 was defined according to IMGT. Any clonotype with a frequency above 0.1% was counted as a highly expanded clone. Shannon entropy was used to measure repertoire diversity, and the Gini coefficient was used to measure V-J evenness. Public clonotypes were defined as clonotypes shared by more than one individual. TCRdb ran its own pipeline on the public reads, namely fastp trimming at Q25 and MiXCR clone calling, and kept in-frame beta chains. Each record represents a unique CDR3 protein, reported with the most common genes and DNA among its rows. The V and J calls shown here were made by TCRdb, not taken from the authors' results. This sample holds about 440,000 distinct CDR3 sequences; roughly 15% were observed only once. 23% of the sample belongs to the ten largest clones.

From a lookup of the germline V gene (reference sequence), CDR1 and CDR2 are DFQATT and SNEGSKA. Clipping removes 5 bases from V and 2 bases from J, with 3 as the unmatched junction base count. The CDR3 numbers 15 residues from cysteine through phenylalanine. Only CDR3 DNA is held: 45 bases, read in frame from base 1. The sample's time point label is to be understood as: newly diagnosed GD, antithyroid drugs for less than 3 months. For both TCR sequencing and RNA sequencing, RNA was extracted from PBMCs using TRIzol. Graves' disease was diagnosed according to American Thyroid Association guidelines. Recruitment of patients was carried out at an endocrinology department in Xi'an, China. From each patient, approximately 9.9 milliliters of peripheral blood was collected into an EDTA anticoagulant tube. PBMCs were isolated by Ficoll Paque Plus density gradient separation without further T cell sorting. RNA quality was checked with an Agilent 2100 Bioanalyzer and agarose gel, and concentration with a NanoDrop 2000.

Worth noting for this clonotype: Its specific antigen is unknown. No base quality values were provided; no much bigger clone lies one nucleotide off.

The data also belong to a second study, concerning T cells in Graves' hyperthyroidism and ophthalmopathy. The second investigation adds: Graves' hyperthyroidism was defined as stable when no progression to ophthalmopathy occurred over 18 months of follow-up. Hyperthyroidism patients were aged 18 to 65 years and newly diagnosed, with disease duration of less than 2 months. Patients with uncontrolled infections, other autoimmune diseases, pregnancy or lactation were excluded. Clinical symptoms, serum thyroxine and TRAb, thyroid ultrasound, and orbital computed tomography formed the basis for the diagnoses. The first round of RT-PCR for the TCR CDR3 was performed with the HTBI primer set and the Qiagen OneStep RT-PCR kit. Most expanded thyroid clonotypes (frequency above 0.001) were also found in blood, which suggests that blood repertoires may mirror thyroid immune responses. In cross-validation, a model built on a 13 V-J signature told ophthalmopathy apart from stable hyperthyroidism with about 90% sensitivity and 81% to 82% specificity, and in testing the same model reached 80%/75%. In validation, the model predicted progression to ophthalmopathy a median of around six months before onset, with about 70% sensitivity and nearly 75% specificity. TCR V-J signatures able to tell the groups apart were searched for in a discovery cohort of about a hundred patients, of whom more than 40 had Graves' ophthalmopathy and roughly 58 had stable Graves' hyperthyroidism. Whether ophthalmopathy could be predicted prospectively was tested in an independent validation cohort made up of roughly 19 hyperthyroidism patients plus 17 patients who later progressed to ophthalmopathy. The 85 to 100 discovery patients were randomly split 7:3 into training and test sets. In addition, the study compared T-cell repertoires in thyroid tissue and in blood from roughly six Graves' hyperthyroidism patients. After sampling, hyperthyroidism patients received methimazole starting at 30 mg daily, and ophthalmopathy patients received high-dose intravenous methylprednisolone. Libraries were constructed in a second round of multiplex PCR, after which size selection and purification were carried out. Paired-end sequencing of the libraries was performed with 100 bp reads on an Illumina HiSeq2000. SOAPnuke was used to process the raw data, removing reads that contained adapters or uncalled bases, had a mean Phred below 15, or lacked an exact match to the constant primer or identifier. COPE v1.2.5 was used to merge high-quality paired reads, and clonotypes were defined as unique nucleotide sequences. MiTCR v1.1 was used to align clonotypes to the IMGT TRBV, TRBD and TRBJ reference segments. Only V-J combinations with frequency above 0.0001, covering about 99% of repertoires, were analysed. The TCS score was defined as the ratio of F50 (clonal expansion) to E x V (chaos), calculated using BLOSUM62-based TCRdist between CDR3 peptides within each V-J. Welch's t-statistics and random forest reduced 514 V-J features to under 15, which were used in a naive Bayes classifier (R e1071). Sample size was not statistically predetermined, and blinding of investigators to group allocation was not performed. According to the paper, TCR Vbeta CDR3 sequencing was carried out on 135 peripheral blood samples, which came from fewer than 50 ophthalmopathy, about 75 hyperthyroidism and approximately 17 progressor patients.

In this chain, TRBV20-1 is recombined with TRBJ2-5; TRBD2 matches 15 bases in the middle. The receptor's source is a woman aged 18-29 years with Graves disease. Donor details come from another sample of the same person, matched by shared clones. Sequencing was performed on peripheral blood mononuclear cells (PBMCs), taken at new diagnosis, from a patient treated with antithyroid drugs. The sequence in DNA is TGCAGTGCTGGACTAGCGGGAGGGGGGCAAGAGACCCAGTACTTC. This codes for CSAGLAGGGQETQYF.